This entry features one TCR beta chain sequence. The sample belongs to a study of blood T cell repertoires in COVID-19. In the study overall: Whether acute or convalescent, the COVID-19 samples came from the United States, Italy and Spain. In each case, the material was cDNA or gDNA derived from T cells, B-cell-depleted T cells, or PBMCs.

The CDR3 runs to 12 residues. Trimming removed 4 bases from V and 6 bases from J, with 9 bases in between. TCRdb keeps only in-frame clones here, not all; method: immunoSEQ multiplex PCR. The repertoire holds under 200,000 clones, approximately 80% seen once, with more than 12% in the top ten. This TCR was sampled from a woman in her 70s with COVID-19, enrolled during active disease. Sequencing used peripheral blood. The gene calls are TRBV12-3 or TRBV12-4 and TRBJ1-2; D might be TRBD1 (5 bases). CDR3 residues: CASSWRGDGYTF. The CDR3, as DNA: TGTGCCAGCAGTTGGAGGGGCGATGGCTACACCTTC.